This paragraph reports one T cell receptor (beta chain). No antigen is known for it. CDR1 and CDR2 from the germline V gene are MGHRA and YSYEKL. This CDR3 is 16 amino acids long. The V segment lost 1 base and the J segment 4 bases; nucleotides outside the gene matches: 8. The repertoire was sequenced with immunoSEQ multiplex PCR; TCRdb's copy has only in-frame clones and lacks some. The sample has about 88,000 clones, about two thirds seen once. The sample is drawn from a study of radiotherapy plus CTLA-4 blockade in lung cancer. General observations from the study: The study found tumor-derived TCR clones expanded in blood after radiotherapy plus ipilimumab.

The sequences come from peripheral blood, collected from a patient treated with radiotherapy plus ipilimumab. This rearrangement joins TRBV4-1 to TRBJ2-7; 9 bases are a match to TRBD1. The clonotype originates from a human donor with non-small cell lung cancer that progressed on radiotherapy plus ipilimumab. The CDR3 sequence is CASSQVTGGNGYEQYF. The CDR3 DNA reads as TGCGCCAGCAGCCAAGTAACAGGGGGCAATGGGTACGAGCAGTACTTC.